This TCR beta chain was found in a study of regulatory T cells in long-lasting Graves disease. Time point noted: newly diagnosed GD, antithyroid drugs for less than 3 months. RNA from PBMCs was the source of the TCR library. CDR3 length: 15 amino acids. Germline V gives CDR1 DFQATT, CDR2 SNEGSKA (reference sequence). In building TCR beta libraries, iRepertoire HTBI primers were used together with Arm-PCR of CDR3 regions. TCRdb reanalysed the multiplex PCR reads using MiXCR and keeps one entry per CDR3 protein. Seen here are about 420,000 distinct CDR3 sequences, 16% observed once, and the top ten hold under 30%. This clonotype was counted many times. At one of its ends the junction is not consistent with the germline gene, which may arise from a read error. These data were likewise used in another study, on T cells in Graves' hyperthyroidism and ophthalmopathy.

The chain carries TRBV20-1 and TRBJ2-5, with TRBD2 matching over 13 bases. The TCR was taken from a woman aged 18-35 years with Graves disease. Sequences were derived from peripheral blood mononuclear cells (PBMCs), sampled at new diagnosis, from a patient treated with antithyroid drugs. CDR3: CSARGTSGAQETQYF. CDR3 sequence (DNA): TGCAGTGCCAGAGGGACTAGCGGGGCCCAAGAGACCCAGTACTTC.